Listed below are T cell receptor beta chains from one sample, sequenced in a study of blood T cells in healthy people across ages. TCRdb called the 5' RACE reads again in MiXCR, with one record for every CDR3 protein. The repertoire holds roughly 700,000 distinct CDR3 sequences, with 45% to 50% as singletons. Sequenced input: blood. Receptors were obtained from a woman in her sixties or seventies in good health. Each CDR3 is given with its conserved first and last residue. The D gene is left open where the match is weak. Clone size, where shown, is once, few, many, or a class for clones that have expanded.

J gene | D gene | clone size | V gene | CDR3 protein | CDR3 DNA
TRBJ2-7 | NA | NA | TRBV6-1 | CASSEDPYGRYEQYF | TGTGCCAGCAGTGAAGACCCCTACGGACGCTACGAGCAGTACTTC
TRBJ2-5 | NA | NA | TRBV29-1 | CSVVGGVSETQYF | TGCAGCGTTGTTGGGGGAGTCTCTGAGACCCAGTACTTC
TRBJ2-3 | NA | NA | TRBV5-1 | CASSLEGLTDTQYF | TGCGCCAGCAGCTTGGAGGGTCTCACAGATACGCAGTATTTT
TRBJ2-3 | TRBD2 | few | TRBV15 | CATSVTSGRQYF | TGTGCCACCAGCGTCACTAGCGGGAGGCAGTATTTT
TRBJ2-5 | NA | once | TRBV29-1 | CSASIQGGETQYF | TGCAGCGCTTCCATACAGGGAGGAGAGACCCAGTACTTC
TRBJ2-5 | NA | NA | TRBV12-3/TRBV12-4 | CASSFQVGRETQYF | TGTGCCAGCAGTTTCCAGGTCGGGCGGGAGACCCAGTACTTC
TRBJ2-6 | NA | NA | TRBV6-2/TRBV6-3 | CASSVPRGSLSGANVLTF | TGTGCCAGCAGTGTCCCGAGAGGTAGCCTCTCTGGGGCCAACGTCCTGACTTTC
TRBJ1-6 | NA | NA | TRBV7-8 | CASSLASFENSPLHF | TGTGCCAGCAGCTTAGCCTCCTTTGAGAATTCACCCCTCCACTTT
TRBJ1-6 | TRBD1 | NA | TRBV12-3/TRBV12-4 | CASSLRQGNSPLHF | TGCGCCAGCAGCTTACGACAGGGGAATTCACCCCTCCACTTT
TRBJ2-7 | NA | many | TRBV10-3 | CAISESSPGRTFYEQYF | TGTGCCATCAGTGAGTCCTCTCCGGGACGGACTTTCTACGAGCAGTACTTC
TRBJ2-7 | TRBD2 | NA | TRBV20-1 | CSAQGLAGVYEQYF | TGCAGTGCCCAGGGACTAGCGGGAGTTTACGAGCAGTACTTC
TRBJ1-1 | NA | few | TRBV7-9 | CASSPKPGLLAEAFF | TGTGCCAGCAGCCCAAAACCGGGGCTGTTGGCTGAAGCTTTCTTT
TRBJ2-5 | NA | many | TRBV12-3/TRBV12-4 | CASSRSQGIETQYF | TGTGCCAGCAGTCGCAGCCAGGGTATAGAGACCCAGTACTTC
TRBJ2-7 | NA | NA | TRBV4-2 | CASSQLAMSSYEQYF | TGTGCCAGCAGCCAACTAGCGATGAGCTCCTACGAGCAGTACTTC
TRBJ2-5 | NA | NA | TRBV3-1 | CASSQEGGWETQYF | TGTGCCAGCAGCCAAGAGGGGGGATGGGAGACCCAGTACTTC
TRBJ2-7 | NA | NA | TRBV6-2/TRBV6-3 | CASRKTGTANYEQYF | TGTGCCAGCAGGAAGACGGGAACGGCTAACTACGAGCAGTACTTC
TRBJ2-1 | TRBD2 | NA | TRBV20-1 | CSATPLAGVSNEQFF | TGCAGTGCTACTCCTTTAGCGGGAGTCTCCAATGAGCAGTTCTTC
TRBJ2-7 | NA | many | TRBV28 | CASSLSLARRHEQYF | TGTGCCAGCAGTTTATCCCTTGCCCGTCGGCACGAGCAGTACTTC
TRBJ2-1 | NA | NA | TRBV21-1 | CWRNEQFF | TGTTGGCGGAATGAGCAGTTCTTC
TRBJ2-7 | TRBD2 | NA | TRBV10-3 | CAISGAGGPGYEQYF | TGTGCCATCAGTGGAGCGGGAGGGCCCGGGTACGAGCAGTACTTC
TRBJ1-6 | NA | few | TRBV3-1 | CASSPRDYNSPLHF | TGTGCCAGCAGCCCCCGGGACTATAATTCACCCCTCCACTTT
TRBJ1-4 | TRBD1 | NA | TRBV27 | CASRPVGTVNEKLFF | TGTGCCAGCAGACCGGTCGGGACAGTTAATGAAAAACTGTTTTTT
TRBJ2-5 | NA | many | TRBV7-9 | CASSQRETQYF | TGTGCCAGCAGCCAAAGGGAGACCCAGTACTTC
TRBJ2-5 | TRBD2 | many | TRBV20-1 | CSARRENRETQYF | TGCAGTGCTAGGCGGGAGAATAGGGAGACCCAGTACTTC
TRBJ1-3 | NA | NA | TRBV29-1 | CSVALGSSGNTIYF | TGCAGCGTTGCCCTGGGAAGCTCTGGAAACACCATATATTTT
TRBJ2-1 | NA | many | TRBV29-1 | CSVEGAFWHLGSYNEQFF | TGCAGCGTTGAGGGAGCCTTCTGGCATTTGGGCTCCTACAATGAGCAGTTCTTC
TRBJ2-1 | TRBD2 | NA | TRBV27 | CASSSELAGPEQFF | TGTGCCAGCAGTTCGGAACTAGCGGGGCCTGAGCAGTTCTTC
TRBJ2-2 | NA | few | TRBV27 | CASTSRLAGELFF | TGTGCCAGCACCTCCCGCCTGGCCGGGGAGCTGTTTTTT
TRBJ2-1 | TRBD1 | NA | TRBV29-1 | CSADRTGNEQFF | TGCAGCGCAGATAGGACAGGCAATGAGCAGTTCTTC
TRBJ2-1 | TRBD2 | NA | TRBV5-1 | CATGSGRRGEQFF | TGCGCCACCGGAAGCGGGAGACGCGGTGAGCAGTTCTTC
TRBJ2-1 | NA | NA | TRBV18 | CASSPRFNEQFF | TGTGCCAGCTCCCCACGATTCAATGAGCAGTTCTTC
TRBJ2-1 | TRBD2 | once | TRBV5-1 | CASSGTAGYYNEQFF | TGCGCCAGCAGCGGAACAGCGGGATACTACAATGAGCAGTTCTTC
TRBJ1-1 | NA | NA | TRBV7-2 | CASSWPVNTEAFF | TGTGCCAGCTCCTGGCCAGTGAACACTGAAGCTTTCTTT
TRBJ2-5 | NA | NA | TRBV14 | CASSQGSRTQYF | TGTGCCAGCAGCCAAGGATCACGGACCCAGTACTTC
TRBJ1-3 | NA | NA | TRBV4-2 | CASSPDNIPSGNTIYF | TGTGCCAGCAGCCCTGACAACATCCCCTCTGGAAACACCATATATTTT
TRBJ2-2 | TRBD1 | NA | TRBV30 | CAGDRDTGELFF | TGTGCCGGGGACAGGGACACCGGGGAGCTGTTTTTT
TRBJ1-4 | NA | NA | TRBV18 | CASSPQGLTNEKLFF | TGTGCCAGCTCACCACAGGGTCTAACTAATGAAAAACTGTTTTTT
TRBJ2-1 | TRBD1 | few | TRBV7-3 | CASSLGQGASYNEQFF | TGTGCCAGCAGCTTAGGACAGGGGGCTTCCTACAATGAGCAGTTCTTC
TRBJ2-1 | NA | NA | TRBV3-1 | CASSQASLANNEQFF | TGTGCCAGCAGCCAAGCCTCACTAGCTAACAATGAGCAGTTCTTC
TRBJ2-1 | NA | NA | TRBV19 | CASEGHSYNEQFF | TGTGCCAGTGAGGGGCACTCCTACAATGAGCAGTTCTTC
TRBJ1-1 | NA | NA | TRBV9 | CASSVEPGFVTEAFF | TGTGCCAGCAGCGTAGAACCGGGTTTTGTCACTGAAGCTTTCTTT
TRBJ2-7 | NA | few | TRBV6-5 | CASSYSSRGYYEQYF | TGTGCCAGCAGTTACTCTTCCAGGGGATACTACGAGCAGTACTTC
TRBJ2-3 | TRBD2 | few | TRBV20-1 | CSARLAGETDTQYF | TGCAGTGCTAGACTAGCGGGAGAGACAGATACGCAGTATTTT
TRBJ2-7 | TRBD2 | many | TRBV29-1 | CSVGTRTGSYEQYF | TGCAGCGTGGGGACTAGAACGGGCTCCTACGAGCAGTACTTC
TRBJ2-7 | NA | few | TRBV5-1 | CASNAAGRNEQYF | TGCGCCAGCAACGCGGCAGGGAGGAACGAGCAGTACTTC
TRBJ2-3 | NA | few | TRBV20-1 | CSAPATGYSSTDTQYF | TGCAGTGCTCCCGCGACCGGGTACTCTAGCACAGATACGCAGTATTTT
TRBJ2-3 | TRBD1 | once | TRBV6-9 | CAGIDRAKTDTQYF | TGTGCCGGAATAGACAGGGCAAAAACAGATACGCAGTATTTT
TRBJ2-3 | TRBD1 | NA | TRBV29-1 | CSVEGHRGDPSTDTQYF | TGCAGCGTTGAGGGACACAGGGGAGACCCTTCCACAGATACGCAGTATTTT
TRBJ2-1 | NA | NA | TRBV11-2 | CASKGEGGYNEQFF | TGTGCCAGCAAGGGGGAGGGGGGGTACAATGAGCAGTTCTTC
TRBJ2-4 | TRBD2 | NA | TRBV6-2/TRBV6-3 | CASSGLARKQYF | TGTGCCAGCAGCGGACTAGCGAGGAAGCAGTACTTC
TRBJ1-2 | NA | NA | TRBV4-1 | CASSLLGAAETIGYTF | TGCGCCAGCAGCCTGCTTGGGGCGGCCGAAACTATTGGCTACACCTTC
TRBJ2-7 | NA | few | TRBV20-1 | CSAREDRFEVEQYF | TGCAGTGCTAGAGAGGATCGGTTCGAGGTGGAGCAGTACTTC